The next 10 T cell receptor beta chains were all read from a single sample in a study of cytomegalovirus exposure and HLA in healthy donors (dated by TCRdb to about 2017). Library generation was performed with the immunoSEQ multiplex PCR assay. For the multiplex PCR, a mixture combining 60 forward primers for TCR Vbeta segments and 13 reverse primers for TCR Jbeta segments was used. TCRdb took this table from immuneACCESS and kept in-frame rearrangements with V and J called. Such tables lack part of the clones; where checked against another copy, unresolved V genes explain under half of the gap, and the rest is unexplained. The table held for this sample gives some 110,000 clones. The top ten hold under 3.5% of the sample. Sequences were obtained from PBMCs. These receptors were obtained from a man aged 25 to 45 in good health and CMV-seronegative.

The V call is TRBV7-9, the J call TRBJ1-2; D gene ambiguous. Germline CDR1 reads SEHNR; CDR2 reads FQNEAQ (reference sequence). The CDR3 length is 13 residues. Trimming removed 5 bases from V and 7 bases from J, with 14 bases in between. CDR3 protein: CASSLNPSGGYTF. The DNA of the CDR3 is TGTGCCAGCAGCCTAAACCCAAGCGGTGGCTACACCTTC. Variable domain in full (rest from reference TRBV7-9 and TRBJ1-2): DTGVSQNPRHKITKRGQNVTFRCDPISEHNRLYWYRQTLGQGPEFLTYFQNEAQLEKSRLLSDRFSAERPKGSFSTLEIQRTEQGDSAMYLCASSLNPSGGYTFGSGTRLTVV.

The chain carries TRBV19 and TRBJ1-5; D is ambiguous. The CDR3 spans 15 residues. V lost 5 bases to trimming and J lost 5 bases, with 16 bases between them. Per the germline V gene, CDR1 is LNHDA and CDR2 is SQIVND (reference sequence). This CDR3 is CASSSDPIPHQPQHF. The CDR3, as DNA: TGTGCCAGTAGTTCAGATCCCATCCCACATCAGCCCCAGCATTTT.

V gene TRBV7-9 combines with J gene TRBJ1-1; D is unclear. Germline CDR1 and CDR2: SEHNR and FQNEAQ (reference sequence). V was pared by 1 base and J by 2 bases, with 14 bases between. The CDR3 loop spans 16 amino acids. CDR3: CASSLGFASPNTEAFF. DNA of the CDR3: TGTGCCAGCAGCTTAGGGTTCGCCAGTCCAAACACTGAAGCTTTCTTT.

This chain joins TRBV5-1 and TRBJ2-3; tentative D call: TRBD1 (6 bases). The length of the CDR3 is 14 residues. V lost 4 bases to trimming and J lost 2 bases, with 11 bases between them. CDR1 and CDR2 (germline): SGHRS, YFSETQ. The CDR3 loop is CASSGGLHTDTQYF. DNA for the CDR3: TGCGCCAGCAGCGGGGGCTTACACACAGATACGCAGTATTTT.

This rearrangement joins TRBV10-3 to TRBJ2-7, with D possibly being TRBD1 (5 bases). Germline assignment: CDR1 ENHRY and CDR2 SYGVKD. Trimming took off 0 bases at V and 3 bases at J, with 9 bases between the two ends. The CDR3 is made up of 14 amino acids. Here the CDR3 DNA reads TGTGCCATCAGTGAGTCGGCTCAGGGCTACGAGCAGTACTTC. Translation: CAISESAQGYEQYF.

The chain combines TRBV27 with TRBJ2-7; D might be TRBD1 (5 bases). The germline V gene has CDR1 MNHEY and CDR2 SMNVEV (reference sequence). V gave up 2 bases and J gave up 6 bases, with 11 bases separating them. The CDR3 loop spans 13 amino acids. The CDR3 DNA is TGTGCCAGCAGTTTACAGGGCTCGGTCGAGCAGTACTTC. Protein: CASSLQGSVEQYF.

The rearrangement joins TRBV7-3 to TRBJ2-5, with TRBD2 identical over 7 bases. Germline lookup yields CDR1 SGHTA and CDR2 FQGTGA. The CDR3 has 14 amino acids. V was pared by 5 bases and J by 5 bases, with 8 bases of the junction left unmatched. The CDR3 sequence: CASSPGRRGETQYF. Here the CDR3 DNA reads TGTGCCAGCAGCCCCGGGAGGCGTGGTGAGACCCAGTACTTC.

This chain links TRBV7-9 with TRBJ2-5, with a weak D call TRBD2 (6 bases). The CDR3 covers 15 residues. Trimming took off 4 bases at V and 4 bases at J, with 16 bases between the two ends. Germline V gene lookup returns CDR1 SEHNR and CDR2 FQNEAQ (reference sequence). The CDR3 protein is CASSSSDVQAETQYF. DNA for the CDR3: TGTGCCAGCAGCTCTAGCGACGTTCAGGCAGAGACCCAGTACTTC.

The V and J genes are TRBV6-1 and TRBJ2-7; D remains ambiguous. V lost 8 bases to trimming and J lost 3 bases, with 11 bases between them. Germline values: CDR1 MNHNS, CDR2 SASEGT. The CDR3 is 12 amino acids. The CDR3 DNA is TGTGCCAGCGGAAGACTCGTCTACGAGCAGTACTTC. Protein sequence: CASGRLVYEQYF.

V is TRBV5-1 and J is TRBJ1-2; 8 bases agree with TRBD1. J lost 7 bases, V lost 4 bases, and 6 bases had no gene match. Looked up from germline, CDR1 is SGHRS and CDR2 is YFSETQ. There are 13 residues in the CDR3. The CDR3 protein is CASSPDRASGYTF. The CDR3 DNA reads TGCGCCAGCAGCCCGGACAGGGCCTCTGGCTACACCTTC.